This T cell receptor beta chain derives from a study of blood T cell repertoires in COVID-19. Overall study context: Donors in the United States, Italy and Spain gave samples during acute or convalescent COVID-19. From T cells, B-cell-depleted T cells, or PBMCs came the material, which was cDNA or gDNA.

Between the trimmed V and J ends, which lost 4 bases and 2 bases, there was a span of 12 bases. The length of the CDR3 is 14 residues. In germline, CDR1 is SGHRS, CDR2 YFSETQ. Per the study methods: Counts of nucleated cells, estimated from reference gene primer amplification, were obtained. Clones were sequenced by immunoSEQ multiplex PCR, and TCRdb holds only the in-frame ones, with some missing. V and J calls plus clone size are reproduced from that table; the DNA served to infer D and trimming. The sample gives about 170,000 clones, about 86% of which show up once; approximately 11% is in the top ten.

This receptor was identified in a man aged 65 to 79 with active or convalescent COVID-19. Sequences were obtained from peripheral blood. V gene TRBV5-1 combines with J gene TRBJ1-2; TRBD1 might be the D (5 bases). The CDR3 DNA is TGCGCCAGCAGCAAAGAAAACAGGAACTATGGCTACACCTTC. Its protein product is CASSKENRNYGYTF.